This T cell receptor beta chain was identified in a study of T cell repertoires in cytomegalovirus infection. Overall study context: CMV epitopes in the study were HLA-C-restricted (recently identified) and HLA-B-restricted (well studied). The public TCR beta signatures pointed to both CMV infection and matching HLA type. General study results and limits: HLA-C-restricted TCR beta clonotypes specific for CMV led the ex vivo response.

This clonotype was seen many times. Its antigen remains unidentified. The CDR3 runs 15 residues. Trimming removed 5 bases from V and 7 bases from J, with 21 bases in between. Germline values: CDR1 SGHTA, CDR2 FQGNSA. One entry per CDR3 protein results from TCRdb running MiXCR on the reads. The sample carries 250,000 to 400,000 distinct CDR3 sequences, approximately 25% recorded once. This receptor was identified in a human donor in good health (CMV status not recorded). Some clones in this sample may be carry-over from other donors' samples. The sequenced sample was cultured PBMCs, obtained from culture after CMV antigen stimulation. The chain joins TRBV7-2 to TRBJ2-7; D gene unclear. The DNA for the CDR3 is TGTGCCAGCAGCGTTTACTCGGGCCCACCGGAAGAGCAGTACTTC. Translated, it gives CASSVYSGPPEEQYF.